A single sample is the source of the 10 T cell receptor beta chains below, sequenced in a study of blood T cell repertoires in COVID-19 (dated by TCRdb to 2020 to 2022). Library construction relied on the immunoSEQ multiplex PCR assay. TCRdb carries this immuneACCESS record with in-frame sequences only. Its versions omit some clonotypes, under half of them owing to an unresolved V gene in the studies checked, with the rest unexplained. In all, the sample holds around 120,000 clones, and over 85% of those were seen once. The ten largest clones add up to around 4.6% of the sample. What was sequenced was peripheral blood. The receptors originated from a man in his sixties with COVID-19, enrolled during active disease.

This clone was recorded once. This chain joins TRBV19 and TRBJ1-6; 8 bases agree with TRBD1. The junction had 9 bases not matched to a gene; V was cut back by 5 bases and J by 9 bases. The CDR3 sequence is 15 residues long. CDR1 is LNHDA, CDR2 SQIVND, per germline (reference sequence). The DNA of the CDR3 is TGTGCCAGTAGTCCTGGGACAGGATGGTCTTCACCCCTCCACTTT. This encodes CASSPGTGWSSPLHF.

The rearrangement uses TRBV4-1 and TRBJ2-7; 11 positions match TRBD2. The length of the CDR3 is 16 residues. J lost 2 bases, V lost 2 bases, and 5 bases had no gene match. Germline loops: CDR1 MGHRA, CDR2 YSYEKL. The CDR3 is CASSQQLAGDPYEQYF. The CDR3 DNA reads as TGCGCCAGCAGCCAACAACTAGCGGGAGACCCCTACGAGCAGTACTTC.

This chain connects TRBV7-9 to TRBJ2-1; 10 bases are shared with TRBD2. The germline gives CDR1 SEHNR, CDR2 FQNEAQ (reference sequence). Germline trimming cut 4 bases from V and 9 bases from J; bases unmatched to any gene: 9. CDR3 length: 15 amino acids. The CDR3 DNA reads TGTGCCAGCAGCTCGCCAGCGGGAGGGCAGGTTGAGCAGTTCTTC. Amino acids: CASSSPAGGQVEQFF.

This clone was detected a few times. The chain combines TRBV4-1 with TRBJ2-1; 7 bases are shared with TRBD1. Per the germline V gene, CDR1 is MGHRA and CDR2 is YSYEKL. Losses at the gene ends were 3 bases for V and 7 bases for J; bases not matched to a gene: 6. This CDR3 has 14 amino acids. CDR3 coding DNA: TGCGCCAGCAGCCATACCGGGACAGAGAATGAGCAGTTCTTC. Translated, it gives CASSHTGTENEQFF.

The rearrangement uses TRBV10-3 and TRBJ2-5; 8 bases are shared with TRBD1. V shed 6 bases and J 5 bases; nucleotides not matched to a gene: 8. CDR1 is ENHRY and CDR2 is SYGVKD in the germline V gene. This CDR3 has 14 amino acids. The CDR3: CAIRPGTGRETQYF. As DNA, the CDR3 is TGTGCCATCAGGCCCGGGACAGGCCGTGAGACCCAGTACTTC.

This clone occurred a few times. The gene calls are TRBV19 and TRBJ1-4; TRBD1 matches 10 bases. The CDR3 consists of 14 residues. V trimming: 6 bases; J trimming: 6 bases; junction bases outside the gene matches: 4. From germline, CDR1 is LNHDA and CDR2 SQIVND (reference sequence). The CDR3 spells CASRTGGKDEKLFF. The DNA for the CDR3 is TGTGCCAGTAGGACAGGGGGCAAGGATGAAAAACTGTTTTTT.

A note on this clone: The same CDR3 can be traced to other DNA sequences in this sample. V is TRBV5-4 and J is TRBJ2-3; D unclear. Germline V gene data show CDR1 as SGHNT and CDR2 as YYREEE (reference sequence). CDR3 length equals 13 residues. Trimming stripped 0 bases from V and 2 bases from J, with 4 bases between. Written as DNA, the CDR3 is TGTGCCAGCAGCTTGGATAACACAGATACGCAGTATTTT. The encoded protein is CASSLDNTDTQYF.

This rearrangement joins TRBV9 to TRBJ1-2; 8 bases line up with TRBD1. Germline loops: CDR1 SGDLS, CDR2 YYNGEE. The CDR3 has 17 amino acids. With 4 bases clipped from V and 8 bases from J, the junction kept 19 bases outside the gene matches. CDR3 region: CASSSLGQGMNRRGYTF. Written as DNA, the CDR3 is TGTGCCAGCAGCTCCCTAGGACAGGGTATGAATCGCAGAGGCTACACCTTC. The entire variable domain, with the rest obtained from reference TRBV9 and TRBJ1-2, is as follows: DSGVTQTPKHLITATGQRVTLRCSPRSGDLSVYWYQQSLDQGLQFLIQYYNGEERAKGNILERFSAQQFPDLHSELNLSSLELGDSALYFCASSSLGQGMNRRGYTFGSGTRLTVV.

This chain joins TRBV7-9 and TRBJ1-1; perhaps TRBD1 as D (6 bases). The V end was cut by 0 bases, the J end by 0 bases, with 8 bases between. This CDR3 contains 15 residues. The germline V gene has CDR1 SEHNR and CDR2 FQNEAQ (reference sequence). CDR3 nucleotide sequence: TGTGCCAGCAGCTTAGCCGGACAGATGAACACTGAAGCTTTCTTT. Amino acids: CASSLAGQMNTEAFF.

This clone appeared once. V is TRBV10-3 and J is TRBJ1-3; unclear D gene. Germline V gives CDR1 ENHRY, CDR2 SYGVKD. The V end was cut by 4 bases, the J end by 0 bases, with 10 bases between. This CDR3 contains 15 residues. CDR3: CAISGKRTSGNTIYF. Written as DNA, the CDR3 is TGTGCCATCAGTGGAAAGAGAACCTCTGGAAACACCATATATTTT.